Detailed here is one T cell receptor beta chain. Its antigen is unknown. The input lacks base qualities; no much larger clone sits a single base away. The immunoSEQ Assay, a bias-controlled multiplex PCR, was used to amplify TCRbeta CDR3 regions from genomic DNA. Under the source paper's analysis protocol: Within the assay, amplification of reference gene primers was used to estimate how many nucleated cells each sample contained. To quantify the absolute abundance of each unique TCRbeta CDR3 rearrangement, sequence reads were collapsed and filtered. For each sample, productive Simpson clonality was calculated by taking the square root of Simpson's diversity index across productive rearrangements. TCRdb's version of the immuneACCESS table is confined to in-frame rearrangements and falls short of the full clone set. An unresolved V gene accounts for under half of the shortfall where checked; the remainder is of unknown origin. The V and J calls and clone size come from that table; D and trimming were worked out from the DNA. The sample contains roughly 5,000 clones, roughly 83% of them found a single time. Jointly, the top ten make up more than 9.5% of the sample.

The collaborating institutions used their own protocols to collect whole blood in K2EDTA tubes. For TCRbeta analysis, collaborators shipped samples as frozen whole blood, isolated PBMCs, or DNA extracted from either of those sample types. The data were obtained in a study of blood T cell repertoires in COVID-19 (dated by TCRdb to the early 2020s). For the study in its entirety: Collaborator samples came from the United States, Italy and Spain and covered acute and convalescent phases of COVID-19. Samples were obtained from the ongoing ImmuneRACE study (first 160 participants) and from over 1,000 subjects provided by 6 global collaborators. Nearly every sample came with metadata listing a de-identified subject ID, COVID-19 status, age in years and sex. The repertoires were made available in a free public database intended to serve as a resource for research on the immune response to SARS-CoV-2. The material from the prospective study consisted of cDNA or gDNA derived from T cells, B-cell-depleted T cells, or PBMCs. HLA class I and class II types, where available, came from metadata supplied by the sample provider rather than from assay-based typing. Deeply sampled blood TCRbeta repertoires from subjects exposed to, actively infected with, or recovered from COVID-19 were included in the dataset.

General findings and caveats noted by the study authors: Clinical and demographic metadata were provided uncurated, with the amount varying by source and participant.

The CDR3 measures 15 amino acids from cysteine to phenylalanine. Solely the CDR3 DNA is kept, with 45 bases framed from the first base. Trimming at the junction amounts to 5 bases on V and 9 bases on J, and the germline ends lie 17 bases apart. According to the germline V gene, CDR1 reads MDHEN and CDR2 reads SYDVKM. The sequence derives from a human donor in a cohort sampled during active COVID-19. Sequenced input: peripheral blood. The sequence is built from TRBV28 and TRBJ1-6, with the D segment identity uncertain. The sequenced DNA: TGTGCCAGCAGTGGTGGATCGGGGTGGGGTTCACCCCTCCACTTT. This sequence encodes CASSGGSGWGSPLHF.